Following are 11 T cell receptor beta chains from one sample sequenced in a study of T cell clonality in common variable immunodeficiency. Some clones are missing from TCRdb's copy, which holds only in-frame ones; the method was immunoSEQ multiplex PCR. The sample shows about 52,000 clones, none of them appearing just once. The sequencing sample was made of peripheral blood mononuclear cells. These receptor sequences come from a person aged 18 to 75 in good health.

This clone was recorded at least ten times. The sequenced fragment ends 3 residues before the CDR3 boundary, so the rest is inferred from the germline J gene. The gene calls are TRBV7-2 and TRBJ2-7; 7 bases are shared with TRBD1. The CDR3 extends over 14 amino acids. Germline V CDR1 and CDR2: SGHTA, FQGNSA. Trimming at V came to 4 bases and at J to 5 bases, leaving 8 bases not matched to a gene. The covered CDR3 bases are TGTGCCAGCAGCTCTATAGACAGGGTCAACGAG. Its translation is CASSSIDRVNE. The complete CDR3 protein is CASSSIDRVNEQYF.

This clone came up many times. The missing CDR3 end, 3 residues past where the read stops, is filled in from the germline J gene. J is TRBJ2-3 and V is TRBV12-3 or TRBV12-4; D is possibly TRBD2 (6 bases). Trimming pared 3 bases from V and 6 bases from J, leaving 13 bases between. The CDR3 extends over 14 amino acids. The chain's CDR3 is CASSFSGSRDTQYF. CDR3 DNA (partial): TGTGCCAGCAGTTTTAGCGGATCGAGGGATACG.

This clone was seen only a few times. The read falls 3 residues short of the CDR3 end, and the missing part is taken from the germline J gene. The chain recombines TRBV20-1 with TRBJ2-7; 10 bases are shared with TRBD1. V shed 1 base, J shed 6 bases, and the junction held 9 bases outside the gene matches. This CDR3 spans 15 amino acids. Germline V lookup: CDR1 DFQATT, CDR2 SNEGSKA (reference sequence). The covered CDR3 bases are TGCAGTGCTAGAGCCAACCGGGACAGGGGAGCCGAG. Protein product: CSARANRDRGAE. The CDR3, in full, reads CSARANRDRGAEQYF.

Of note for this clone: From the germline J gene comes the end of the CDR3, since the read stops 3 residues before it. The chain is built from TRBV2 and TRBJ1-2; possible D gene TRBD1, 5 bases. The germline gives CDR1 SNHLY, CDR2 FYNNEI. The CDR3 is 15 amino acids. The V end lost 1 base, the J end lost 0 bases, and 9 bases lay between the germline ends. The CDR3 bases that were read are TGTGCCAGCAGTGAAGGGGGCCTCTCTAACTATGGC. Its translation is CASSEGGLSNYG. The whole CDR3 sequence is CASSEGGLSNYGYTF.

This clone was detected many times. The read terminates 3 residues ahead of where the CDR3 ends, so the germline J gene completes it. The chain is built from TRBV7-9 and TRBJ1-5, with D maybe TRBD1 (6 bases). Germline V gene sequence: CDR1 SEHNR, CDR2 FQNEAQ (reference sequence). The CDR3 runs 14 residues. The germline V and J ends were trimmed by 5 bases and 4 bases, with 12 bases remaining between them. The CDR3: CASSPGTGNQPQHF. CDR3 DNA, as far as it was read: TGTGCCAGCAGCCCGGGTACAGGGAATCAGCCC.

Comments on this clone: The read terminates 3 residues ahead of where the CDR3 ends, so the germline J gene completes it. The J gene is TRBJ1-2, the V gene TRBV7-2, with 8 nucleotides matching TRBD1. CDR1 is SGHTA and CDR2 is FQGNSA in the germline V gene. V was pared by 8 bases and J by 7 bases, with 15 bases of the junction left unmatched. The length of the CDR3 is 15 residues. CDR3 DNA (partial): TGTGCCAGCGATAAACCCTGGCAGGGGGCGGGTGGC. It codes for CASDKPWQGAGG. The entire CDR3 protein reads CASDKPWQGAGGYTF.

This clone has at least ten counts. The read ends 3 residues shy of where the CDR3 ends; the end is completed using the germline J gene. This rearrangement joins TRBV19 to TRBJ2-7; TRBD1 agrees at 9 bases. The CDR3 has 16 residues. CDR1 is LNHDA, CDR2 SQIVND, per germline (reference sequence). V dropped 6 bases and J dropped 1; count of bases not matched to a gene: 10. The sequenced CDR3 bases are TGTGCCAGTAGCTCCTCCGGGACAGGGAAGTCCTACGAG. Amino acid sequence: CASSSSGTGKSYE. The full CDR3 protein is CASSSSGTGKSYEQYF.

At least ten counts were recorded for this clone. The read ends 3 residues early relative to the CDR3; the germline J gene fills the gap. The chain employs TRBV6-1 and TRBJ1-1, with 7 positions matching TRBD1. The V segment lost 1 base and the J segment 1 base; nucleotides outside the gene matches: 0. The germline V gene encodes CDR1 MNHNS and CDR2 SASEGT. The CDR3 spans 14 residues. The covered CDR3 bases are TGTGCCAGCAGTGAAGGGGACAGGAACACTGAA. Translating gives CASSEGDRNTE. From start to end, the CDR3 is CASSEGDRNTEAFF.

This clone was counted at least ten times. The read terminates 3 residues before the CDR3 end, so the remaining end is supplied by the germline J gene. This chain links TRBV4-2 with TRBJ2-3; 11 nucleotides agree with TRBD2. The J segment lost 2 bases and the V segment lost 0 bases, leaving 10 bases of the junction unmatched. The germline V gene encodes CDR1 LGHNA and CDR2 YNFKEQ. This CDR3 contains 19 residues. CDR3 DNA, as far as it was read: TGTGCCAGCAGCCAAGAGGCACTAGCGGGAGAGGGCCCCACAGATACG. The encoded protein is CASSQEALAGEGPTDT. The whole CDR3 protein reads CASSQEALAGEGPTDTQYF.

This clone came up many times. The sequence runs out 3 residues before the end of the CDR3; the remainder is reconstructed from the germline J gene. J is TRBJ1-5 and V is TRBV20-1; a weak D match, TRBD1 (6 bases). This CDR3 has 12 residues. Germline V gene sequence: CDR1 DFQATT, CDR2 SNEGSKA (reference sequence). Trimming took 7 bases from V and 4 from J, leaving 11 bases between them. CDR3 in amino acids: CSVGGNNQPQHF. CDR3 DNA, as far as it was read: TGCAGTGTAGGGGGTAATAATCAGCCC.

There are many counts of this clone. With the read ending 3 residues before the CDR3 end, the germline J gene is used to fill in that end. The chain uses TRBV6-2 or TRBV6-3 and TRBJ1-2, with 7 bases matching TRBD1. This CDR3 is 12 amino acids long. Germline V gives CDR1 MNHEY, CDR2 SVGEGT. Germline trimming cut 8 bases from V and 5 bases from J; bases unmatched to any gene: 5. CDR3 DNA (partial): TGTGCCAGCGAGGAACAGGGGTATGGC. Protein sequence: CASEEQGYG. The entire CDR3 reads CASEEQGYGYTF.